Each of the 17 T cell receptor beta chains below was sequenced from the same sample in a study of blood T cell repertoires in COVID-19. Sequenced by immunoSEQ multiplex PCR; TCRdb stores in-frame clones only, minus some. The table includes about 370,000 clones, roughly 90% detected once. The source material was PBMCs or T cells enriched from blood (not recorded which). The receptors were sampled from a woman in her thirties or forties who had been exposed to COVID-19.

The chain links TRBV7-8 to TRBJ1-2; D possibly corresponds to TRBD1 (6 bases). This CDR3 is 16 amino acids long. Trimming removed 4 bases at V and 8 bases at J, with 23 bases between. In germline, CDR1 is SGHVS, CDR2 FQNEAQ. CDR3 coding DNA: TGTGCCAGCAGCTCAGAAAACAGGGTTTTAACTAAAGGCTACACCTTC. It codes for CASSSENRVLTKGYTF.

The CDR3 bases are TGTGCCAGCAGCCAAGATCGAGGCTTGGCGGGGGGGCCGACGGAGACCCAGTACTTC. Encoded protein: CASSQDRGLAGGPTETQYF. The chain is built from TRBV3-1 (or the pseudogene TRBV3-2) and TRBJ2-5; 9 nucleotides match TRBD2. Germline V gene lookup returns CDR1 LGHDT and CDR2 YNNKEL (reference sequence). V lost 0 bases, J lost 5 bases, and 16 bases stayed unmatched. This CDR3 has 19 amino acids.

The chain joins TRBV6-2 or TRBV6-3 to TRBJ2-7; 7 bases map to TRBD1. CDR3 size: 15 residues. V shed 2 bases and J 2 bases; nucleotides not matched to a gene: 6. Germline V gene data show CDR1 as MNHEY and CDR2 as SVGEGT. The DNA for the CDR3 is TGTGCCAGCAGTTACGAAGGGGGCTACACCTACGAGCAGTACTTC. Translating gives CASSYEGGYTYEQYF.

The CDR3 DNA follows: TGTGCCAGCAGCTTCCGAGAGACCGGGGGGTGGAGTGGCTACACCTTC. Translating gives CASSFRETGGWSGYTF. The V gene is TRBV11-2, the J gene TRBJ1-2; tentatively, D is TRBD1 (5 bases). Germline V lookup: CDR1 SGHAT, CDR2 FQNNGV. This CDR3 spans 16 amino acids. V was shortened by 3 bases and J by 7 bases, with 21 bases between the two germline ends.

J is TRBJ2-7 and V is TRBV19; 8 nucleotides match TRBD2. The germline gives CDR1 LNHDA, CDR2 SQIVND (reference sequence). The CDR3 runs 15 residues. V was pared by 4 bases and J by 4 bases, with 9 bases of the junction left unmatched. CDR3: CASSNSGTSLYEQYF. Written as DNA, the CDR3 is TGTGCCAGTAGTAATTCCGGGACTAGTCTGTACGAGCAGTACTTC. The entire variable domain, with the rest obtained from reference TRBV19 and TRBJ2-7, is as follows: DGGITQSPKYLFRKEGQNVTLSCEQNLNHDAMYWYRQDPGQGLRLIYYSQIVNDFQKGDIAEGYSVSREKKESFPLTVTSAQKNPTAFYLCASSNSGTSLYEQYFGPGTRLTVT.

V is TRBV11-2 and J is TRBJ1-2; D ambiguous. Per the germline V gene, CDR1 is SGHAT and CDR2 is FQNNGV. V was pared by 6 bases and J by 5 bases, with 10 bases between. This CDR3 contains 12 residues. The CDR3, as DNA: TGTGCCAGCAGTCCCGGTTATTATGGCTACACCTTC. Protein: CASSPGYYGYTF.

V and J are TRBV30 and TRBJ1-2, with 9 bases fitting TRBD1. V lost 4 bases to trimming and J lost 7 bases; unmatched junction nucleotides: 7. The CDR3 contains 13 residues. The germline V gene has CDR1 GTSNPN and CDR2 SVGIG (reference sequence). The CDR3 DNA reads as TGTGCCTGGAACTTGGACAGGGGAGGTGGCTACACCTTC. This codes for CAWNLDRGGGYTF.

The chain links TRBV5-1 to TRBJ1-5, with D unclear. CDR1 and CDR2 (germline): SGHRS, YFSETQ. The CDR3 sequence is 14 residues long. With 4 bases removed from V and 4 bases from J, the gap between germline ends came to 12 bases. The CDR3 spells CASSPDGVNQPQHF. DNA of the CDR3: TGCGCCAGCAGCCCCGACGGAGTAAATCAGCCCCAGCATTTT.

This clone showed up just a few times. The chain couples TRBV11-3 to TRBJ2-1; D may be TRBD2 (7 bases). With 5 bases removed from V and 5 bases from J, the gap between germline ends came to 13 bases. Looked up from germline, CDR1 is SGHNT and CDR2 is YENEEA. The CDR3 is made up of 14 amino acids. CDR3 coding DNA: TGTGCCAGCAGCAACAGGGAGGGGCACAATGAGCAGTTCTTC. It specifies CASSNREGHNEQFF.

The chain has TRBV30 and TRBJ1-5, with TRBD1 as a possible D gene (6 bases). The CDR3 is made up of 15 amino acids. The germline V gene encodes CDR1 GTSNPN and CDR2 SVGIG (reference sequence). The germline V and J ends were trimmed by 2 bases and 0 bases, with 11 bases remaining between them. This chain's CDR3 is CAWSSGANSNQPQHF. The CDR3 nucleotides are TGTGCCTGGAGTTCAGGGGCAAATAGCAATCAGCCCCAGCATTTT.

This clone turned up a few times. The chain combines TRBV27 with TRBJ1-4, with D hard to call. The CDR3 length is 17 residues. Germline V gene sequence: CDR1 MNHEY, CDR2 SMNVEV (reference sequence). Trimming shortened V by 3 bases and J by 3 bases, and 17 bases separated the two germline ends. In nucleotides, the CDR3 is TGTGCCAGCAGTTTTTCCCCAGGTCGAGTCGCTAATGAAAAACTGTTTTTT. Amino acid sequence: CASSFSPGRVANEKLFF.

V usage is TRBV5-1 and J usage is TRBJ2-1; no clear D gene. The CDR3 totals 15 residues. Germline V lookup: CDR1 SGHRS, CDR2 YFSETQ. Between the trimmed V and J ends, which lost 0 bases and 10 bases, there was a span of 17 bases. Written as DNA, the CDR3 is TGCGCCAGCAGCTTGGGACTCCCCGGTAGATCGGAGCAGTTCTTC. Encoded protein: CASSLGLPGRSEQFF.

V usage is TRBV5-4 and J usage is TRBJ2-1; 10 bases match TRBD2. The CDR3 extends over 16 amino acids. V lost 3 bases to trimming and J lost 8 bases; unmatched junction nucleotides: 11. Germline assignment: CDR1 SGHNT and CDR2 YYREEE (reference sequence). The CDR3: CASSSPASGRSDEQFF. The CDR3 nucleotides read TGTGCCAGCAGCTCCCCGGCTAGCGGGAGAAGCGATGAGCAGTTCTTC.

The chain links TRBV4-1 to TRBJ1-1, with TRBD1 matching over 12 bases. Per germline, CDR1 MGHRA and CDR2 YSYEKL. The V segment lost 0 bases and the J segment 4 bases; nucleotides outside the gene matches: 3. CDR3 size: 16 residues. The CDR3 DNA sequence: TGCGCCAGCAGCCAAGAGGGGACAGGGGGCTTCACTGAAGCTTTCTTT. Its protein is CASSQEGTGGFTEAFF.

The chain combines TRBV18 with TRBJ2-7; 13 positions match TRBD2. In germline, CDR1 is KGHSH, CDR2 LQKENI. The J segment lost 7 bases and the V segment lost 6 bases, leaving 15 bases of the junction unmatched. CDR3 length: 17 residues. Written as DNA, the CDR3 is TGTGCCAGCTCCCGGACTAGCGGGAGTGGGGGCCTAAGGGAGCAGTACTTC. As protein: CASSRTSGSGGLREQYF.

The CDR3, as DNA: TGTGCCAGCAGCTTAGTCTCTAGCGGGGGGGAATGGGAGACCCAGTACTTC. Protein sequence: CASSLVSSGGEWETQYF. The chain recombines TRBV7-2 with TRBJ2-5; 12 positions agree with TRBD2. Losses at the gene ends were 1 base for V and 5 bases for J; bases not matched to a gene: 8. The CDR3 loop spans 17 amino acids. CDR1 and CDR2 (germline): SGHTA, FQGNSA.

The J gene is TRBJ1-1, the V gene TRBV10-2, with 10 positions matching TRBD1. V was clipped by 7 bases and J by 5 bases; unmatched bases: 7. Germline V gene lookup returns CDR1 WSHSY and CDR2 SAAADI. The CDR3 runs to 14 residues. CDR3 in DNA: TGCGCCAGCACAATAGGACAGGGGGGGACTGAAGCTTTCTTT. Protein product: CASTIGQGGTEAFF.